This is a list of T cell receptor beta chains from one sample in a study of shared clonotypes between healthy human individuals. Produced via immunoSEQ multiplex PCR; TCRdb's table is partial and in-frame only. Among 2 million to 2.5 million clones listed, approximately 95% were seen once. Material for sequencing was naive CD8+ T cells sorted from blood. The receptor set was obtained from a man between 18 and 29 years old in good health. The conserved cysteine and the conserved F or W are not part of the CDR3 here. Some rows mark clone size as missing; the rest say once, few, many or name a class of expanded clone.

clone_size: once; j_call: TRBJ2-7; v_call: TRBV5-6; cdr3_aa: ASSLRAGGAMDWAYEQY
clone_size: once; j_call: TRBJ2-7; v_call: TRBV5-1; cdr3_aa: ASSHGGWEQY
clone_size: .; j_call: TRBJ1-6; v_call: TRBV4-1; cdr3_aa: ASSTTVSPLH
clone_size: few; j_call: TRBJ2-2; v_call: TRBV6-5; cdr3_aa: ASSASGGGTGELF
clone_size: .; j_call: TRBJ1-2; v_call: TRBV6-6; cdr3_aa: ASSWEAGGYT
clone_size: .; j_call: TRBJ2-5; v_call: TRBV6-1; cdr3_aa: ASRSPGTSGEGY
clone_size: .; j_call: TRBJ1-1; v_call: TRBV11-3; cdr3_aa: ASSQTGATEAF
clone_size: .; j_call: TRBJ2-7; v_call: TRBV5-4; cdr3_aa: ASSTGTQAYEQY
clone_size: .; j_call: TRBJ2-3; v_call: TRBV5-8; cdr3_aa: ASSFGEDGTDTQY
clone_size: .; j_call: TRBJ2-3; v_call: TRBV11-2; cdr3_aa: ASSSGGTGEFTDTQY
clone_size: .; j_call: TRBJ2-7; v_call: TRBV9; cdr3_aa: ASSVTGGADEQY
clone_size: .; j_call: TRBJ2-3; v_call: TRBV2; cdr3_aa: ASSAGTSGRPDTQY
clone_size: .; j_call: TRBJ2-5; v_call: TRBV7-9; cdr3_aa: ASSSSDRVGQTQY
clone_size: .; j_call: TRBJ2-1; v_call: TRBV5-4; cdr3_aa: ASSFSFNEQF
clone_size: .; j_call: TRBJ2-4; v_call: TRBV27; cdr3_aa: ASSPLGVLAKNIQY
clone_size: .; j_call: TRBJ2-1; v_call: TRBV2; cdr3_aa: ASSLGLAGYNEQF
clone_size: .; j_call: TRBJ1-6; v_call: TRBV6-5; cdr3_aa: ASRTGAGNSPLH
clone_size: once; j_call: TRBJ1-6; v_call: TRBV7-9; cdr3_aa: ASSLAEGLMDSPLH
clone_size: .; j_call: TRBJ2-3; v_call: TRBV6-1; cdr3_aa: ASSDLAGGPADTQY
clone_size: .; j_call: TRBJ1-3; v_call: TRBV21-1; cdr3_aa: ASSRNTIY
clone_size: .; j_call: TRBJ1-5; v_call: TRBV19; cdr3_aa: ASRGPGQDQYSNQPQH
clone_size: once; j_call: TRBJ2-1; v_call: TRBV9; cdr3_aa: ASSVGQSYHEQF
clone_size: .; j_call: TRBJ1-1; v_call: TRBV30; cdr3_aa: AWSVAGNTEAF